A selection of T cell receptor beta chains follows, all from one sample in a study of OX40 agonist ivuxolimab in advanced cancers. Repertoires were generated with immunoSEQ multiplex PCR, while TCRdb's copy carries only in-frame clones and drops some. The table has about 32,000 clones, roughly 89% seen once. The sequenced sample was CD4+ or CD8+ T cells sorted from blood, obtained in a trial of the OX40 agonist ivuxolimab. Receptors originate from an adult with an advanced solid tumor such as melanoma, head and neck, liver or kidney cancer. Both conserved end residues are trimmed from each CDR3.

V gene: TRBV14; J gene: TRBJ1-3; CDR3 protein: ASSQDSALYSGNTIY
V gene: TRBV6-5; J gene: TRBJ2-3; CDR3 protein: ASSYGGATDTQY
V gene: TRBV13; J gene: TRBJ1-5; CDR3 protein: ASSLGQFSNQPQH
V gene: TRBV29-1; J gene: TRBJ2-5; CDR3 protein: SVPAPETQY
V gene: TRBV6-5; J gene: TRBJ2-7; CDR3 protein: ASSYSGDEQY
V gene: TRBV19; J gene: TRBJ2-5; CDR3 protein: ASNHIPGLAGEAWTQY
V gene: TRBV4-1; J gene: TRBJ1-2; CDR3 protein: ASSQDAQGYGYT
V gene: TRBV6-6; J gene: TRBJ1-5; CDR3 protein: ASGVGQPQH
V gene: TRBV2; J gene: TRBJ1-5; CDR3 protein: ASSEEISNQPQH
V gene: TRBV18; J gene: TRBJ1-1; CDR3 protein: ASSPPDRRNTEAF
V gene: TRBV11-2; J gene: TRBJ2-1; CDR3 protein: ASSNGIGTYNEQF
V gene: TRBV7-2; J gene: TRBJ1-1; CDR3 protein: ASSSWIQGNEAF
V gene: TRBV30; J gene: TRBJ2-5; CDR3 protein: AGAASPETQY
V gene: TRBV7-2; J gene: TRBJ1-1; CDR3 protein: ASSLASGAGEAF
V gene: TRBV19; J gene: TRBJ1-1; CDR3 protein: ASRGGYTGGAF
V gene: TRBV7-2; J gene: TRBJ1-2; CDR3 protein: ASSLSNSYGYT
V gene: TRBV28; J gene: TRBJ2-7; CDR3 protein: ASSSTGYEQY
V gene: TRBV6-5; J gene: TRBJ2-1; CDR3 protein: ASSYVQGALNEQF
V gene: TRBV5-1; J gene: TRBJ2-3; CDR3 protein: ASSLEGTRGVDTQY
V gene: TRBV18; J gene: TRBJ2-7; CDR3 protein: ASSPGAHYEQY
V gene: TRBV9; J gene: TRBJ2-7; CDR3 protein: ASSVGPGGGSYEQY
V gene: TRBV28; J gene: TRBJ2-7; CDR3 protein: ASSPGLAGGPRTYEQY
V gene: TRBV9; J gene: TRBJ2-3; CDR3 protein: ASSVTQGLTDTQY
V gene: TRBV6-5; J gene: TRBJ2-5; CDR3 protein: ASSYGDGPETQY
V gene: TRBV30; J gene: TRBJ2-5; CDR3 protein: AWSVDGGSYETQY
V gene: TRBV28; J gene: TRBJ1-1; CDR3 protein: ASSPIYRDRGLFSTEAF
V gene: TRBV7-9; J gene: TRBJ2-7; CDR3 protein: ASSLDAGGGSRRYEQY
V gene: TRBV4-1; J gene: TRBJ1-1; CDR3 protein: ASSQVPDRAVTEAF
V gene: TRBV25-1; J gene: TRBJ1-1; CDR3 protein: ASSESSVVVTEAF
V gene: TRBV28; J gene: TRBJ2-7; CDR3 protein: ASSLGVQQY
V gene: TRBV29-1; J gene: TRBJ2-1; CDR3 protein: SVGFGNEQF
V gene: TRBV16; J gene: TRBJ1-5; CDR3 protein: ASSRGQGVLSNQPQH
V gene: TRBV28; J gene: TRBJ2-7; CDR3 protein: ASSFSDRASYEQY
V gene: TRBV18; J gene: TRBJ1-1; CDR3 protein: ASSPPKEEAF
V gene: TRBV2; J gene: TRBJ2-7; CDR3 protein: ASSGGSGRNEQY
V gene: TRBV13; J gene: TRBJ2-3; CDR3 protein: ASSLGVGVRDTQY
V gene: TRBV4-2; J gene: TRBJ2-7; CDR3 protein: ASSQEGAGGPYEQY
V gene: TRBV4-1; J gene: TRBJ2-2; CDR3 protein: ASSHDMGSGLALSNTGELF
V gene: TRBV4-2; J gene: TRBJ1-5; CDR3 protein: ASSQDPQGPGSNQPQH
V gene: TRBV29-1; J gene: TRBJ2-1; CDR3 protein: SVEEAGGRDEQF
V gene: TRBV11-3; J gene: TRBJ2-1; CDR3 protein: ASSLAGGLYNEQF
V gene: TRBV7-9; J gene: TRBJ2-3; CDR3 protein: ASSPPIGQGGSDTQY
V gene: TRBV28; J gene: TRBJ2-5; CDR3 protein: ASSSPHGQGRRMTQY
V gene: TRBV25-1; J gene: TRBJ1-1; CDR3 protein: ASSEYEGMNTEAF
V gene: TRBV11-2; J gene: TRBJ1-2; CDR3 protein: ASSEHRNYGYT
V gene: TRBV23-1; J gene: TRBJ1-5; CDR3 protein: ASSQLDGRSEHSNQPQH
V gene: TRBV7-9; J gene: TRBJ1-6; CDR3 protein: ASRESSYNSPLH
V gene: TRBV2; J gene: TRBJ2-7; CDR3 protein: ASSRSQLTGSPYEQY
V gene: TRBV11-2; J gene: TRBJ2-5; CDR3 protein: ASSLGTVETQY
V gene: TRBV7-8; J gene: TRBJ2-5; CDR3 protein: ASSPSGEETQY
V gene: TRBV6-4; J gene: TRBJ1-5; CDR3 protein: ASSDWAGSNQPQH